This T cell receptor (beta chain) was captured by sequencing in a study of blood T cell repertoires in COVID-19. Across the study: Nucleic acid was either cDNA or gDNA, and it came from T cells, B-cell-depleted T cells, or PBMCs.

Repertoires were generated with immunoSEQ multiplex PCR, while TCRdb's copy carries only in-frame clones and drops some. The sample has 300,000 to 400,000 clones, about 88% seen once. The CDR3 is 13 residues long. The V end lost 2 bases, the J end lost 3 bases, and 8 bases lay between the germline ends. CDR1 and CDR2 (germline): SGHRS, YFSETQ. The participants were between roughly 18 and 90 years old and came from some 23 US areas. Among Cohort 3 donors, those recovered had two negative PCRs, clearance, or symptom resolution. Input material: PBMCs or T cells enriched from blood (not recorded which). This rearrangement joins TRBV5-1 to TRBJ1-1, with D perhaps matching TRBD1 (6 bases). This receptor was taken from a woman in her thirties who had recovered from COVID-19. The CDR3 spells CASSLQGHTEAFF. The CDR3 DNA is TGCGCCAGCAGCTTACAGGGCCACACTGAAGCTTTCTTT.